These 21 T cell receptor beta chains were all obtained from the same sample, sequenced in a study of cytomegalovirus exposure and HLA in healthy donors listed by TCRdb under 2017. Library creation used the immunoSEQ multiplex PCR assay. For the multiplex PCR, a mixture combining 60 forward primers for TCR Vbeta segments and 13 reverse primers for TCR Jbeta segments was used. TCRdb holds this immuneACCESS table with in-frame rearrangements only. Some clones are missing; in checked studies, unresolved V genes explain under half, and the rest has no known cause. The sample yields approximately 110,000 clones; around 76% were counted once. The ten largest clones add up to around 14% of the sample. Sequencing used PBMCs. Receptors originate from a woman aged 60-70 years in good health and CMV-seropositive.

The chain links TRBV9 to TRBJ1-3; D gene uncertain. The CDR3 contains 15 residues. Trimming stripped 0 bases from V and 2 bases from J, with 9 bases between. Germline V gene data show CDR1 as SGDLS and CDR2 as YYNGEE. The CDR3 sequence: CASSVGVQTGNTIYF. CDR3 DNA: TGTGCCAGCAGCGTAGGAGTCCAAACTGGAAACACCATATATTTT. The full variable domain, rest sourced from reference TRBV9 and TRBJ1-3, is DSGVTQTPKHLITATGQRVTLRCSPRSGDLSVYWYQQSLDQGLQFLIQYYNGEERAKGNILERFSAQQFPDLHSELNLSSLELGDSALYFCASSVGVQTGNTIYFGEGSWLTVV.

This clone was detected only a few times. J is TRBJ2-7 and V is TRBV6-5, with a weak D call TRBD2 (6 bases). The germline V gene encodes CDR1 MNHEY and CDR2 SVGAGI. Trimming shortened V by 2 bases and J by 0 bases, and 11 bases separated the two germline ends. The CDR3 sequence is 15 residues long. The CDR3 protein is CASSYGAGSSYEQYF. CDR3 in DNA: TGTGCCAGCAGTTACGGGGCGGGAAGCTCCTACGAGCAGTACTTC.

The rearrangement uses TRBV9 and TRBJ2-7; TRBD2 aligns across 15 bases. CDR1 and CDR2 (germline): SGDLS, YYNGEE. The CDR3 is 18 residues long. J lost 2 bases, V lost 0 bases, and 6 bases had no gene match. The DNA for the CDR3 is TGTGCCAGCAGCGTAGGGACTAGCGGGAGGGCCACGACCTACGAGCAGTACTTC. Translating gives CASSVGTSGRATTYEQYF. Looking up the rest from reference TRBV9 and TRBJ2-7 gives the full variable domain: DSGVTQTPKHLITATGQRVTLRCSPRSGDLSVYWYQQSLDQGLQFLIQYYNGEERAKGNILERFSAQQFPDLHSELNLSSLELGDSALYFCASSVGTSGRATTYEQYFGPGTRLTVT.

The chain couples TRBV5-1 to TRBJ2-2; possibly TRBD2 for D (5 bases). Deletions cut 4 bases from V and 0 bases from J, with 19 bases between. Germline V CDR1 and CDR2: SGHRS, YFSETQ. The CDR3 contains 18 residues. The CDR3 here is CASSPTRGKDSNTGELFF. CDR3 bases: TGCGCCAGCAGCCCAACCCGAGGGAAAGACTCGAACACCGGGGAGCTGTTTTTT. The full variable domain, completed using reference TRBV5-1 and TRBJ2-2, is KAGVTQTPRYLIKTRGQQVTLSCSPISGHRSVSWYQQTPGQGLQFLFEYFSETQRNKGNFPGRFSGRQFSNSRSEMNVSTLELGDSALYLCASSPTRGKDSNTGELFFGEGSRLTVL.

V gene TRBV7-3 combines with J gene TRBJ1-2; 9 bases are a match to TRBD1. There are 16 residues in the CDR3. CDR1 and CDR2 from the germline V gene are SGHTA and FQGTGA. V was pared by 0 bases and J by 10 bases, with 12 bases of the junction left unmatched. The CDR3 loop is CASSLTNQGTGTNYTF. In DNA, the CDR3 is TGTGCCAGCAGCTTAACGAATCAAGGGACAGGGACTAACTACACCTTC.

This clone was seen a handful of times. The gene calls are TRBV7-9 and TRBJ2-2; 9 positions agree with TRBD1. Germline values: CDR1 SEHNR, CDR2 FQNEAQ (reference sequence). The CDR3 runs 16 residues. V was pared by 1 base and J by 3 bases, with 3 bases of the junction left unmatched. The CDR3 loop is CASSLGQGVDTGELFF. CDR3 bases: TGTGCCAGCAGCTTAGGACAGGGGGTCGACACCGGGGAGCTGTTTTTT.

The chain combines TRBV7-3 with TRBJ1-1, with D perhaps TRBD1 (6 bases). The V gene's germline CDR1 is SGHTA and CDR2 FQGTGA. Trimming took off 1 base at V and 4 bases at J, with 10 bases between the two ends. The CDR3 has 14 residues. The CDR3 DNA sequence: TGTGCCAGCAGCTTAATGGACAGTTCCACTGAAGCTTTCTTT. Its translation: CASSLMDSSTEAFF. Variable domain in full (rest from reference TRBV7-3 and TRBJ1-1): GAGVSQTPSNKVTEKGKYVELRCDPISGHTALYWYRQSLGQGPEFLIYFQGTGAADDSGLPNDRFFAVRPEGSVSTLKIQRTERGDSAVYLCASSLMDSSTEAFFGQGTRLTVV.

J is TRBJ2-1 and V is TRBV2; 8 nucleotides agree with TRBD1. The CDR3 runs 15 residues. The germline V gene has CDR1 SNHLY and CDR2 FYNNEI. The J segment lost 8 bases and the V segment lost 4 bases, leaving 10 bases of the junction unmatched. CDR3 in amino acids: CASSVGDRGSDEQFF. CDR3 coding DNA: TGTGCCAGCAGTGTGGGAGACAGGGGTAGCGATGAGCAGTTCTTC.

This clone turned up a few times. V gene TRBV28 combines with J gene TRBJ1-5, with D hard to call. The CDR3 covers 17 residues. Per germline, CDR1 MDHEN and CDR2 SYDVKM. V was clipped by 4 bases and J by 5 bases, with 21 bases between them. The DNA of the CDR3 is TGTGCCAGCAGTTCGCTAAATTACGGTCGAGGGCATCAGCCCCAGCATTTT. Protein product: CASSSLNYGRGHQPQHF.

The chain carries TRBV5-4 and TRBJ2-7, with D perhaps TRBD2 (6 bases). V was trimmed by 4 bases and J by 2 bases, leaving 13 bases between them. The CDR3 is 14 residues long. Looked up from germline, CDR1 is SGHNT and CDR2 is YYREEE (reference sequence). The CDR3 is CASSTATSPYEQYF. The CDR3 DNA reads as TGTGCCAGCAGCACGGCCACTAGCCCCTACGAGCAGTACTTC.

The CDR3 is CASGGQGDTEAFF. The CDR3 DNA is TGTGCCAGCGGGGGACAGGGGGACACTGAAGCTTTCTTT. The genes are TRBV4-2 and TRBJ1-1, with 11 positions matching TRBD1. The V and J ends lost 8 bases and 3 bases, in that order; junction bases with no gene match: 2. CDR1 LGHNA and CDR2 YNFKEQ come from the germline V gene. CDR3 length: 13 residues.

This sequence joins TRBV7-5 and TRBJ1-5; the table's TRBD1 call for D was not verified on the DNA. TRBV7-5 is termed a pseudogene. This CDR3 has 16 amino acids. The CDR3 DNA is TGTGCCAGAAGCTTAAGTCCAGGCTCAATAATCCAGCCCCAGCATTTT. Translated: CARSLSPGSIIQPQHF.

The sample holds a few counts of this clone. The chain couples TRBV6-6 to TRBJ1-2; perhaps TRBD1 as D (6 bases). There are 12 residues in the CDR3. The V end was cut by 4 bases, the J end by 5 bases, with 8 bases between. CDR1 and CDR2 (germline): MNHNY, SVGAGI (reference sequence). The CDR3 spells CASSLQGYGYTF. The CDR3 DNA is TGTGCCAGCAGTTTACAGGGATATGGCTACACCTTC.

The V call is TRBV11-2, the J call TRBJ2-7, with D tentatively TRBD1 (5 bases). Germline loops: CDR1 SGHAT, CDR2 FQNNGV. V lost 4 bases and J 2 bases, leaving 15 bases between the germline ends. This CDR3 region has 15 residues. The CDR3 DNA reads TGTGCCAGCAGCTCGACCCCCGCAGGGCCCTACGAGCAGTACTTC. It specifies CASSSTPAGPYEQYF.

The chain uses TRBV29-1 and TRBJ2-7; weak D call: TRBD2 (5 bases). Germline V gene lookup returns CDR1 SQVTM and CDR2 ANQGSEA. V shed 7 bases and J shed 4 bases, with 14 bases lying between them. This CDR3 region has 12 residues. CDR3 DNA: TGCAGCGGAAGGGCTAGCATTTACGAGCAGTACTTC. It yields the protein CSGRASIYEQYF.

The genes are TRBV11-3 and TRBJ1-4; TRBD1 aligns across 8 bases. Germline values: CDR1 SGHNT, CDR2 YENEEA. The CDR3 spans 15 residues. V was pared by 5 bases and J by 10 bases, with 12 bases of the junction left unmatched. The CDR3 sequence is CASSRLQGDGGKLFF. CDR3 nucleotides: TGTGCCAGCAGCCGCTTACAGGGGGACGGGGGAAAACTGTTTTTT.

The table lists this clone with a few counts. J is TRBJ2-1 and V is TRBV7-3; 14 bases are a match to TRBD2. With 5 bases clipped from V and 3 bases from J, the junction kept 3 bases outside the gene matches. The CDR3 totals 16 residues. Germline values: CDR1 SGHTA, CDR2 FQGTGA. The CDR3 protein is CASSVGTSGSYNEQFF. The CDR3, as DNA: TGTGCCAGCAGCGTGGGGACTAGCGGGAGCTACAATGAGCAGTTCTTC.

This chain links TRBV6-1 with TRBJ2-7; the D is unclear. This CDR3 is 14 amino acids long. Germline loops: CDR1 MNHNS, CDR2 SASEGT. V lost 5 bases, J lost 1 base, and 12 bases lay in between. CDR3 coding DNA: TGTGCCAGCAGTTTTAAGCCCGGGTCCTACGAGCAGTACTTC. Amino acid sequence: CASSFKPGSYEQYF.

The chain employs TRBV11-1 and TRBJ2-1, with 10 bases lining up with TRBD2. J gave up 4 bases and V 0 bases, and 9 bases lay outside the gene matches. Germline V CDR1 and CDR2: SGHAT, FQDESV (reference sequence). This CDR3 region has 18 residues. The CDR3 sequence: CASSLAASGSPAYNEQFF. In DNA form, the CDR3 reads TGTGCCAGCAGCTTAGCGGCTAGCGGGAGTCCGGCTTACAATGAGCAGTTCTTC.

This clone was seen a few times. The chain employs TRBV19 and TRBJ1-3, with TRBD1 as a possible D gene (5 bases). From germline, CDR1 is LNHDA and CDR2 SQIVND (reference sequence). V was cut by 3 bases and J by 3 bases, with 9 bases left in between. The CDR3 is 14 residues long. CDR3 sequence: CASSMGRFGNTIYF. The CDR3, as DNA: TGTGCCAGTAGTATGGGGCGTTTTGGAAACACCATATATTTT.

The chain employs TRBV7-2 and TRBJ1-5, with 7 bases matching TRBD1. V was pared by 5 bases and J by 7 bases, with 8 bases of the junction left unmatched. There are 14 residues in the CDR3. CDR1 and CDR2 (germline): SGHTA, FQGNSA. Here the CDR3 DNA reads TGTGCCAGCAGCCCGAGACAGGGTCCCCAGCCCCAGCATTTT. Translating it yields CASSPRQGPQPQHF.